A selection of T cell receptor beta chains follows, all from one sample in a study of blood T cell repertoires in COVID-19. Profiled with immunoSEQ multiplex PCR; TCRdb holds only in-frame clones, not every one. The table has about 120,000 clones, around 78% seen once; the top ten hold approximately 2.4%. Sequencing was done on a sample of peripheral blood. The receptor set was obtained from a man in his 70s with acute or convalescent COVID-19. The CDR3 runs from the conserved cysteine through the conserved F or W. A D gene is named only where the DNA matches it firmly. A clone size is listed for some rows: how often the clone was seen (once, few, many), or a class if it is expanded.

16	TRBV2	TRBJ2-3	-	TRBD2	TGTGCCACCTCCCTGGGCCAGCGGGGGGGCTCGAATACGCAGTATTTT	CATSLGQRGGSNTQYF
15	TRBV7-2	TRBJ1-2	-	-	TGTGCCAGCAGCTTAGGGGGCGGACAGCTCTATGGCTACACCTTC	CASSLGGGQLYGYTF
14	TRBV7-3	TRBJ2-1	few	-	TGTGCCAGCAGCCCTCAGGGGAGCTGGAATGAGCAGTTCTTC	CASSPQGSWNEQFF
13	TRBV4-3	TRBJ1-2	-	TRBD1	TGCGCCAGCAGCCAAACAGGGGTCTCTGGCTACACCTTC	CASSQTGVSGYTF
16	TRBV5-1	TRBJ2-5	-	TRBD2	TGCGCCAGCAGCAGGGAGAGCGGGGCATTCCAAGAGACCCAGTACTTC	CASSRESGAFQETQYF
13	TRBV7-2	TRBJ2-7	-	-	TGTGCCAGCAGCTTAAGCCCCCCCTACGAGCAGTACTTC	CASSLSPPYEQYF
15	TRBV7-8	TRBJ2-5	-	-	TGTGCCAGCAGCTTACGCTTGACAGAACAAGAGACCCAGTACTTC	CASSLRLTEQETQYF
12	TRBV11-1	TRBJ1-4	-	TRBD1	TGTGCCAGCAGCCTGGACAGGGGCCTACTGTTTTTT	CASSLDRGLLFF
16	TRBV9	TRBJ2-6	-	TRBD1	TGTGCCAGCGGAATCGGACAGGGGACTGGGGCCAACGTCCTGACTTTC	CASGIGQGTGANVLTF
15	TRBV9	TRBJ2-3	-	TRBD1	TGTGCCAGCAGCGTAGGGACAGGGACCACAGATACGCAGTATTTT	CASSVGTGTTDTQYF
14	TRBV11-2	TRBJ1-1	-	TRBD1	TGTGCCAGCAGCTTAATCCAGGGGGACACTGAAGCTTTCTTT	CASSLIQGDTEAFF
16	TRBV18	TRBJ1-4	-	-	TGTGCCAGCTCACCATCGCTCCTCATAGGGGATGAAAAACTGTTTTTT	CASSPSLLIGDEKLFF
15	TRBV18	TRBJ2-5	-	-	TGTGCCAGCTCACCAATTGAGACAGGTCTAGAGACCCAGTACTTC	CASSPIETGLETQYF
12	TRBV12-3/TRBV12-4	TRBJ1-2	-	-	TGTGCCAGCAGTTTCGGGTACTATGGCTACACCTTC	CASSFGYYGYTF
13	TRBV29-1	TRBJ2-5	-	TRBD1	TGCAGCGTTGAAGAGGCCAGGGGGGAGACCCAGTACTTC	CSVEEARGETQYF
18	TRBV9	TRBJ2-2	-	TRBD2	TGTGCCAGCAGCCTTACAAGGACTAGCGGAGATAACACCGGGGAGCTGTTTTTT	CASSLTRTSGDNTGELFF
13	TRBV5-8	TRBJ1-1	-	TRBD1	TGTGCCAGCAGCCTAAGACAGGGGGGAGAAGCTTTCTTT	CASSLRQGGEAFF
16	TRBV7-2	TRBJ2-2	-	TRBD2	TGTGCCAGCAGCTCGCCTAGCGGGGGGAACACCGGGGAGCTGTTTTTT	CASSSPSGGNTGELFF
11	TRBV20-1	TRBJ1-1	-	-	TGCAGTGCATCCAGTCTCACTGAAGCTTTCTTT	CSASSLTEAFF
16	TRBV7-2	TRBJ1-5	-	-	TGTGCCAGCAGCTTAGGCCAGGGAAATAGCAATCAGCCCCAGCATTTT	CASSLGQGNSNQPQHF
15	TRBV18	TRBJ2-3	-	TRBD1	TGTGCCAGCTTACAGGGGTCCATTGGGACAGATACGCAGTATTTT	CASLQGSIGTDTQYF
13	TRBV9	TRBJ1-2	few	-	TGTGCCAGCAGCCCTGGGCACGTATATGGCTACACCTTC	CASSPGHVYGYTF
14	TRBV5-5	TRBJ1-5	-	-	TGTGCCAGCAGCCTTGCGGGGGGCAATCAGCCCCAGCATTTT	CASSLAGGNQPQHF
14	TRBV2	TRBJ1-1	-	TRBD1	TGTGCCAGCAGGGGGGACAGACCGTACGCTGAAGCTTTCTTT	CASRGDRPYAEAFF
16	TRBV7-3	TRBJ2-2	-	TRBD2	TGTGCCAGCAGCTTAAGGCTAGCGGGGAATCCCGGGGAGCTGTTTTTT	CASSLRLAGNPGELFF
15	TRBV4-3	TRBJ1-5	-	-	TGCGCCAGCAGCATCGATAACGCCCAGGGACAGCCCCAGCATTTT	CASSIDNAQGQPQHF
16	TRBV6-2/TRBV6-3	TRBJ1-2	-	-	TGTGCCAGCAGTTACTCGACGAGTAGCGGGAACTATGGCTACACCTTC	CASSYSTSSGNYGYTF
12	TRBV3-1/TRBV3-2	TRBJ2-7	-	-	TGTGCCAGCAGCCCAACGGGCTACGAGCAGTACTTC	CASSPTGYEQYF
15	TRBV6-2/TRBV6-3	TRBJ2-7	-	TRBD1	TGTGCCAGCAGTTCGCCAGGGACAGGGATCTACGAGCAGTACTTC	CASSSPGTGIYEQYF
15	TRBV9	TRBJ1-2	few	-	TGTGCCAGCAGCGTGGGAACAGACAGAAACTATGGCTACACCTTC	CASSVGTDRNYGYTF
13	TRBV10-3	TRBJ2-7	-	TRBD1	TGTGCCATCAGTGAAAGAGGACAGGACGAGCAGTACTTC	CAISERGQDEQYF
15	TRBV7-9	TRBJ1-1	-	TRBD1	TGTGCCAGCAGCCAACAGGGGACAATGAACACTGAAGCTTTCTTT	CASSQQGTMNTEAFF
15	TRBV24-1	TRBJ2-3	once	-	TGTGCCACCAGTGATCCTCGAGCTATCACAGATACGCAGTATTTT	CATSDPRAITDTQYF
14	TRBV19	TRBJ2-7	once	-	TGTGCCAGTAGTATAGGCGGGAGGACAGGGGATCAGTACTTC	CASSIGGRTGDQYF
13	TRBV9	TRBJ1-2	-	-	TGTGCCAGCAGCGCCGCGGGGCCCTATGGCTACACCTTC	CASSAAGPYGYTF
17	TRBV11-2	TRBJ2-7	-	TRBD1	TGTGCCAGCAGCGATTTATCTCGGGACAGGGTTAAGAACGAGCAGTACTTC	CASSDLSRDRVKNEQYF
15	TRBV5-5	TRBJ1-5	-	TRBD1	TGTGCCAGCAGCGAAGGGACAGTCGGGAATCAGCCCCAGCATTTT	CASSEGTVGNQPQHF
17	TRBV4-2	TRBJ2-5	few	TRBD2	TGTGCCAGCAGCCTTCGGACTAGCGGGGGGTTCGGAGAGACCCAGTACTTC	CASSLRTSGGFGETQYF
11	TRBV25-1	TRBJ1-2	-	TRBD1	TGTGCCAGCGGGACAGATTATGGCTACACCTTC	CASGTDYGYTF
19	TRBV11-3	TRBJ1-1	-	TRBD1	TGTGCCAGCAGCTTAGAAGGGGTCGGGACAGGCATTTGGAGCACTGAAGCTTTCTTT	CASSLEGVGTGIWSTEAFF
14	TRBV3-1/TRBV3-2	TRBJ1-2	-	-	TGTGCCAGCAGCCCCACAGGGTACCACTATGGCTACACCTTC	CASSPTGYHYGYTF
16	TRBV4-3	TRBJ1-1	-	TRBD1	TGCGCCAGCAGCCAAGACCATGGACAGGGAAGCACTGAAGCTTTCTTT	CASSQDHGQGSTEAFF
15	TRBV3-1/TRBV3-2	TRBJ2-5	-	-	TGTGCCAGCAGCCAAGATCCGGGGGGCAGAGAGACCCAGTACTTC	CASSQDPGGRETQYF
13	TRBV5-6	TRBJ2-3	-	-	TGTGCCAGCAGCTTACCGGGGAAAGATACGCAGTATTTT	CASSLPGKDTQYF
13	TRBV7-2	TRBJ1-2	few	-	TGTGCCAGCAGCGACCGGGGGGGATATGGCTACACCTTC	CASSDRGGYGYTF
15	TRBV27	TRBJ2-4	-	TRBD1	TGTGCCAGCCAGGGGGCGGGTATTGGCAAAAACATTCAGTACTTC	CASQGAGIGKNIQYF
15	TRBV6-5	TRBJ1-1	-	TRBD1	TGTGCCAGCAGCTCTCGGGACAGGGGTAACACTGAAGCTTTCTTT	CASSSRDRGNTEAFF
15	TRBV18	TRBJ1-2	-	TRBD1	TGTGCCAGCTCACCAGCAGGGGGCGATGGCTATGGCTACACCTTC	CASSPAGGDGYGYTF
12	TRBV3-1/TRBV3-2	TRBJ1-2	few	-	TGTGCCAGCAGCCAGTCGGCAGGAGGCTACACCTTC	CASSQSAGGYTF
15	TRBV4-2	TRBJ2-7	once	TRBD2	TGTGCCAGCAGCCAAGAACGGGGGGGCGTTTACGAGCAGTACTTC	CASSQERGGVYEQYF
20	TRBV4-3	TRBJ1-6	-	TRBD1	TGCGCCAGCAGCACGTATCTCTCCGGGACAGCAGAATCCTATAATTCACCCCTCCACTTT	CASSTYLSGTAESYNSPLHF